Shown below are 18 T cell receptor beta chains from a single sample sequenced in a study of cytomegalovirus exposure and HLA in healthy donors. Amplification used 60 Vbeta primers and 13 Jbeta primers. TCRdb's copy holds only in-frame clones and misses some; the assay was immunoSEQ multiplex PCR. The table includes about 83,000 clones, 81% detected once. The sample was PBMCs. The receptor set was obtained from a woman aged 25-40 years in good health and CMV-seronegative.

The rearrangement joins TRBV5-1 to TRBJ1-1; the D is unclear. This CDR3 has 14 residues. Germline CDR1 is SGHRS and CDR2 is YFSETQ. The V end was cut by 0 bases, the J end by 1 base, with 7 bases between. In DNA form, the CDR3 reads TGCGCCAGCAGCTTGGCCGCGGAGAACACTGAAGCTTTCTTT. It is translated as CASSLAAENTEAFF.

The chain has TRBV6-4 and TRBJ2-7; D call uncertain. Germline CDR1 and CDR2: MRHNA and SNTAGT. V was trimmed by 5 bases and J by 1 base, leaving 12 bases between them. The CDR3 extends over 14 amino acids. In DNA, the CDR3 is TGTGCCAGCAGTTCGTACAGTTTTTCCTACGAGCAGTACTTC. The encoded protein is CASSSYSFSYEQYF.

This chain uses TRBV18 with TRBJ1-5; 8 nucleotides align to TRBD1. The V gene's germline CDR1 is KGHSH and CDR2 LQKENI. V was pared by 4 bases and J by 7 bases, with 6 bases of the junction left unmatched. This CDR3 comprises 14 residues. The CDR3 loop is CASSLGQGQQPQHF. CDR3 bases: TGTGCCAGCTCACTTGGACAGGGACAGCAGCCCCAGCATTTT.

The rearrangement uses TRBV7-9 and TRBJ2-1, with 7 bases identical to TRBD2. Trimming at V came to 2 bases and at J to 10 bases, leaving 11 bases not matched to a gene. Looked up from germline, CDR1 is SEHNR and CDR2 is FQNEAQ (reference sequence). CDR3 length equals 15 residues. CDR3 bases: TGTGCCAGCAGCTTACTCGCGGGAGCTTGGTCGGAGCAGTTCTTC. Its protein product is CASSLLAGAWSEQFF.

This CDR3 is CASSERVEVERAQYF. For the CDR3, the DNA is TGTGCCAGCAGTGAACGAGTAGAGGTCGAGAGAGCGCAGTACTTC. The chain employs TRBV6-1 and TRBJ2-7; D is uncertain. Germline V gene sequence: CDR1 MNHNS, CDR2 SASEGT. Trimming took 2 bases from V and 9 from J, leaving 20 bases between them. The CDR3 contains 15 residues.

The CDR3 sequence is CASSRTGGARDTQYF. The CDR3 coding sequence is TGTGCCAGCAGCCGGACAGGGGGCGCGCGAGATACGCAGTATTTT. The V call is TRBV28, the J call TRBJ2-3, with TRBD1 identical over 11 bases. The CDR3 loop spans 15 amino acids. Looked up from germline, CDR1 is MDHEN and CDR2 is SYDVKM. The V and J ends lost 6 bases and 5 bases, in that order; junction bases with no gene match: 7.

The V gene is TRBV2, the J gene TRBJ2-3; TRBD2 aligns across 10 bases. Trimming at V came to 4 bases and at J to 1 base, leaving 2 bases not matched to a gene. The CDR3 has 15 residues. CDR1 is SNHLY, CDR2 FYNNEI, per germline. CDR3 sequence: CASSAGLAGTDTQYF. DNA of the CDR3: TGTGCCAGCAGTGCAGGACTAGCGGGCACAGATACGCAGTATTTT.

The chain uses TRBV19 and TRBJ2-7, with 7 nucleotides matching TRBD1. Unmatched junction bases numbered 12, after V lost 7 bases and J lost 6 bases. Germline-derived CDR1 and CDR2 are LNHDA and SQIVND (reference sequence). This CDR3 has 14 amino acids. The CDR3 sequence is CASTADRADREQYF. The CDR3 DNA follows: TGTGCCAGTACTGCAGACAGGGCCGACCGCGAGCAGTACTTC.

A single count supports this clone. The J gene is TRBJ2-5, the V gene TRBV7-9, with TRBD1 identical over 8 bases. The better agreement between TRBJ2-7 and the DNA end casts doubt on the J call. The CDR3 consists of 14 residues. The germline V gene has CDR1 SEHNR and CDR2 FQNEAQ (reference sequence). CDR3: CASSSDRASYEQYF. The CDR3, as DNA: TGTGCCAGCAGCTCGGACAGGGCCTCCTACGAGCAGTACTTC.

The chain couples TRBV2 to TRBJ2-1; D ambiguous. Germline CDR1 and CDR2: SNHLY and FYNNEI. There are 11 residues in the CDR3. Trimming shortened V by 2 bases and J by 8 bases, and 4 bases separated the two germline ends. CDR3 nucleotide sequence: TGTGCCAGCAGTGAATATGATGAGCAGTTCTTC. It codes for CASSEYDEQFF.

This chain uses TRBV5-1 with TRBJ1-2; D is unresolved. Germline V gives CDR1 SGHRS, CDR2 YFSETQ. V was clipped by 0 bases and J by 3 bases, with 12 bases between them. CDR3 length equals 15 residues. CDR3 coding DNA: TGCGCCAGCAGCTTGGATGACGGGGATTACTATGGCTACACCTTC. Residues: CASSLDDGDYYGYTF.

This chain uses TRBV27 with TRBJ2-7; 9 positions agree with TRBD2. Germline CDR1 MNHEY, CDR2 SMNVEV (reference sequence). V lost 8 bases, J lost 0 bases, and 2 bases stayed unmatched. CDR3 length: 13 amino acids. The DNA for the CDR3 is TGTGCCAGCCGACTAGCGGTCTCCTACGAGCAGTACTTC. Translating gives CASRLAVSYEQYF.

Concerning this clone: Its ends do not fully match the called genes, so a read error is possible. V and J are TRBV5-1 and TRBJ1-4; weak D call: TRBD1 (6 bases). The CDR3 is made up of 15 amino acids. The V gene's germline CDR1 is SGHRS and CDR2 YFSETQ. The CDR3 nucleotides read TGCGCCAGCAGCTTGGGGGGGACAACGAATGAAAAACTGTTTTTT. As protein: CASSLGGTTNEKLFF.

CDR3 amino acids: CASSEMTGTSTDTQYF. The CDR3 bases are TGTGCCAGCAGCGAAATGACAGGGACGAGCACAGATACGCAGTATTTT. The chain links TRBV5-6 to TRBJ2-3; 7 bases agree with TRBD1. The CDR3 consists of 16 residues. The V and J ends lost 4 bases and 0 bases, in that order; junction bases with no gene match: 8. CDR1 is SGHDT, CDR2 YYEEEE, per germline.

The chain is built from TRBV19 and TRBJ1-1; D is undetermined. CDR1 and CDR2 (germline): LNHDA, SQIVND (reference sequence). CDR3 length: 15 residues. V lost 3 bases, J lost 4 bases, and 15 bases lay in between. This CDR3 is CASSISLTRGTEAFF. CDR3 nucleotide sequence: TGTGCCAGTAGTATCTCCCTGACCCGGGGCACTGAAGCTTTCTTT.

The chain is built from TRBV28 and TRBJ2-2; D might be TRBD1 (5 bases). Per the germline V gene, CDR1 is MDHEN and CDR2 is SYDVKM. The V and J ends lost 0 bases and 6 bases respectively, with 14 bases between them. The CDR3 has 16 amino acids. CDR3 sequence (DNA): TGTGCCAGCAGTTTATGGCAGGGAATCTCCCCCGGGGAGCTGTTTTTT. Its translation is CASSLWQGISPGELFF.

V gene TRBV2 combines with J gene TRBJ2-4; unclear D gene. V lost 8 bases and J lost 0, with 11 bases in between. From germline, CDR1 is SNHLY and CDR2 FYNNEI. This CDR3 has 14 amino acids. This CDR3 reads CASRLPGAKNIQYF. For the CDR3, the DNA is TGTGCCAGCCGCCTGCCGGGAGCCAAAAACATTCAGTACTTC.

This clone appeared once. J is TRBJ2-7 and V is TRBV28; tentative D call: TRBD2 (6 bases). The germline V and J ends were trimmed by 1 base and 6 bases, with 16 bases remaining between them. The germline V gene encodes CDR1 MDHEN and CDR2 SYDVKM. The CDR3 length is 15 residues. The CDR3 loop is CASSLSAGIPREQYF. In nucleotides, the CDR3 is TGTGCCAGCAGTTTATCGGCGGGGATCCCGCGCGAGCAGTACTTC.